This T cell receptor beta chain was recovered during a study of cytomegalovirus exposure and HLA in healthy donors. Comment on this clone: What it binds is not known.

Overall study findings and caveats: Across donors, presence/absence analyses took sequencing depth to be roughly uniform. A cluster of highly shared sequence variants was likely a sequencing artifact. A later analysis linked a missense DCLRE1C variant to TCR beta V- and J-gene trimming.

This CDR3 region has 15 residues. The junction had 7 bases not matched to a gene; V was cut back by 5 bases and J by 3 bases. Germline loops: CDR1 MNHNY, CDR2 SVGAGI (reference sequence). In the PCR, 60 Vbeta and 13 Jbeta primers were used. Generated by immunoSEQ multiplex PCR, the TCRdb table keeps only in-frame clones and is missing some. Of 120,000 to 150,000 clones detected, under 85% appear once; the ten largest clones hold 6.5% to 8%. The sequence was collected from a woman aged 40-49 years in good health and CMV-seropositive. The sample was PBMCs. The gene calls are TRBV6-6 and TRBJ2-1, with 7 bases aligning to TRBD2. CDR3 protein: CASSADLAVYNEQFF. The CDR3 DNA sequence: TGTGCCAGCAGTGCCGATCTAGCGGTCTACAATGAGCAGTTCTTC.